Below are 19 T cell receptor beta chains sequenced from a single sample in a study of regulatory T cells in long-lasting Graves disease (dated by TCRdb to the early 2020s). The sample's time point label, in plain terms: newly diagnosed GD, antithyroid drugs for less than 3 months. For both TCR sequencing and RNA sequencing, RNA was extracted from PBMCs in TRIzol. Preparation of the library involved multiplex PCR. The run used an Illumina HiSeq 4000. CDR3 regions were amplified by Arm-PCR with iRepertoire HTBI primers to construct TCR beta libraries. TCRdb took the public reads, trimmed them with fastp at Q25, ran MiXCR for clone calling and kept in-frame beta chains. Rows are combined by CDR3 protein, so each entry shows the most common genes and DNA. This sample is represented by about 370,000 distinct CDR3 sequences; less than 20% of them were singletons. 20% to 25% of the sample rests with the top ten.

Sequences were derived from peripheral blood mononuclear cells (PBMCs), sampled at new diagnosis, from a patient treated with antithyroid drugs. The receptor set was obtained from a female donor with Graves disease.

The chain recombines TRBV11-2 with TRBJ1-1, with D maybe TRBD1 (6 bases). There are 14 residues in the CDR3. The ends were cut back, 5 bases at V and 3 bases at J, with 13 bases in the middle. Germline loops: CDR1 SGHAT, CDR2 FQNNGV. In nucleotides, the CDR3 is TGTGCCAGCAGCCACTGGGGGCCGGACACTGAAGCTTTCTTT. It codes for CASSHWGPDTEAFF.

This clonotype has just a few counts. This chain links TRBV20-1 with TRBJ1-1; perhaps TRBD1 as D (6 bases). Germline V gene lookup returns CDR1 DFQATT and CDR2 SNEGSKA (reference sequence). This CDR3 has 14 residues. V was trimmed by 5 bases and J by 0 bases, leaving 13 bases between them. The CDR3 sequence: CSAPHRDLNTEAFF. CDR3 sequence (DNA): TGCAGTGCTCCCCACAGGGATCTGAACACTGAAGCTTTCTTT.

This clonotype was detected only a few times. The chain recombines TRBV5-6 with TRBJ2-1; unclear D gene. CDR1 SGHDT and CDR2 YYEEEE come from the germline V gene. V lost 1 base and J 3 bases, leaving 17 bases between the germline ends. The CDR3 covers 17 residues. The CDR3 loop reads CASSLTRYWLYYNEQFF. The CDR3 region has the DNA TGTGCCAGCAGCTTGACGCGATACTGGTTATACTACAATGAGCAGTTCTTC. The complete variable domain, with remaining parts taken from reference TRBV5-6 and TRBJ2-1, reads DAGVTQSPTHLIKTRGQQVTLRCSPKSGHDTVSWYQQALGQGPQFIFQYYEEEERQRGNFPDRFSGHQFPNYSSELNVNALLLGDSALYLCASSLTRYWLYYNEQFFGPGTRLTVL.

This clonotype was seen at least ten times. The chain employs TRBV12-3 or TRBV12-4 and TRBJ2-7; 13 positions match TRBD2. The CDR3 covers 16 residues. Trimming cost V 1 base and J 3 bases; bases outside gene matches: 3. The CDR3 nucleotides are TGTGCCAGCAGTTTAGTGGGACTAGCGGGGTACTACGAGCAGTACTTC. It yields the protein CASSLVGLAGYYEQYF.

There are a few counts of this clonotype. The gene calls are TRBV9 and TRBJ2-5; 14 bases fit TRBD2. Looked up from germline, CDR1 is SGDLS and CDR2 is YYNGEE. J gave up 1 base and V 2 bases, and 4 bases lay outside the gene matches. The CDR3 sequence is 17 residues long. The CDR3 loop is CASSVSTSGRGQETQYF. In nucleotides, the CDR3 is TGTGCCAGCAGCGTCTCGACTAGCGGGAGGGGCCAAGAGACCCAGTACTTC.

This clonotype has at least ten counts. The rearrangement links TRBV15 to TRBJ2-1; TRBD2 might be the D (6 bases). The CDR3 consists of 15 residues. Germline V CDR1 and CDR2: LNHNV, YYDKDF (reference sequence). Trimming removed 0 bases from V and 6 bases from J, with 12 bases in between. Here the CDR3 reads CATSRDLAGSNEQFF. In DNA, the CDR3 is TGTGCCACCAGCAGAGATCTGGCGGGGAGCAATGAGCAGTTCTTC.

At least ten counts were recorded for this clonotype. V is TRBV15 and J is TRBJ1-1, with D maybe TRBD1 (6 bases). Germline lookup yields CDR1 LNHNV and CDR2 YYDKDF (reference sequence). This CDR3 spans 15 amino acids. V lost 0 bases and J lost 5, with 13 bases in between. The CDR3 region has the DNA TGTGCCACCAGCAGAGACCGGAAGGGGGGAACTGAAGCTTTCTTT. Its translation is CATSRDRKGGTEAFF.

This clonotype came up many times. CDR3 loop: CATARGTGNYGYTF. CDR3 nucleotides: TGTGCCACCGCTAGAGGGACAGGTAACTATGGCTACACCTTC. The chain is built from TRBV24-1 and TRBJ1-2; 8 bases are a match to TRBD1. V lost 9 bases to trimming and J lost 1 base; unmatched junction nucleotides: 6. The CDR3 spans 14 residues. The germline V gene has CDR1 KGHDR and CDR2 SFDVKD.

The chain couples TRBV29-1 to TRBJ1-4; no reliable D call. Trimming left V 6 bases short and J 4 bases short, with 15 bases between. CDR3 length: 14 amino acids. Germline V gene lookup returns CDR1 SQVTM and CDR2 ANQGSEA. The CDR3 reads CSVVSSADNEKLFF. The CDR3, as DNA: TGCAGCGTCGTTTCCTCGGCGGATAATGAAAAACTGTTTTTT.

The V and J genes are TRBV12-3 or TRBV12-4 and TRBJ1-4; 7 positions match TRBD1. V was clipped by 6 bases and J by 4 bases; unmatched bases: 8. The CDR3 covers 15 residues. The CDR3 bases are TGTGCCAGCAGCTCTCCCGGGACAGATAATGAAAAACTGTTTTTT. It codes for CASSSPGTDNEKLFF.

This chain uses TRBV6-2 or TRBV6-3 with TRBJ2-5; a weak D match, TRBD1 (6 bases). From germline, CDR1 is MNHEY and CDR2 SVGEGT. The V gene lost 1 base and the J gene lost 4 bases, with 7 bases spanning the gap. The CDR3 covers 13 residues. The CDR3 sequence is CASSYWDTETQYF. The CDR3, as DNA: TGTGCCAGCAGTTACTGGGACACAGAGACCCAGTACTTC.

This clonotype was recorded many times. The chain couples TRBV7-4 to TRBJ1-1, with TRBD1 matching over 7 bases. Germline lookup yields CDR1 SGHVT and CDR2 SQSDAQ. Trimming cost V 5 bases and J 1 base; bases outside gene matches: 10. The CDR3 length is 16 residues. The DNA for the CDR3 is TGTGCCAGCAGCCTACCGACAGGGAACGGGAACACTGAAGCTTTCTTT. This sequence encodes CASSLPTGNGNTEAFF.

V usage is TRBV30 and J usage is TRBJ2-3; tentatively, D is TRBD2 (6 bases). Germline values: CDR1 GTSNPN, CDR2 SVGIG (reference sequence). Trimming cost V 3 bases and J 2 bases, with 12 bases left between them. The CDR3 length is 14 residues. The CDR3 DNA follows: TGTGCCTGGAGGGGGACTTCCCACACAGATACGCAGTATTTT. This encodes CAWRGTSHTDTQYF.

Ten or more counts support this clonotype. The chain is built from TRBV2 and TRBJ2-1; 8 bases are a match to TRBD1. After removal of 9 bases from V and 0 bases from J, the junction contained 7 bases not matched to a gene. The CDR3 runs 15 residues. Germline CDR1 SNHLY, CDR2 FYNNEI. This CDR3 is CARTGVRSSYNEQFF. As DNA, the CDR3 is TGTGCCAGGACAGGGGTCCGGAGCTCCTACAATGAGCAGTTCTTC.

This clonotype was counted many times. CDR3 residues: CASSPGGSNTEAFF. The DNA for the CDR3 is TGTGCCAGCAGCCCGGGGGGCTCGAACACTGAAGCTTTCTTT. This rearrangement joins TRBV27 to TRBJ1-1; D might be TRBD1 (6 bases). CDR1 and CDR2 (germline): MNHEY, SMNVEV (reference sequence). Trimming removed 6 bases from V and 1 base from J, with 12 bases in between. The CDR3 runs to 14 residues.

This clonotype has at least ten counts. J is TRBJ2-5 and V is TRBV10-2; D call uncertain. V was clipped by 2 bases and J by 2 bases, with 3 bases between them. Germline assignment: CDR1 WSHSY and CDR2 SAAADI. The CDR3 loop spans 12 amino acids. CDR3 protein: CASSEPQETQYF. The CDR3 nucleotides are TGCGCCAGCAGTGAGCCACAAGAGACCCAGTACTTC.

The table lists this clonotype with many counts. The CDR3 spells CASSLVVWGNEQFF. For the CDR3, the DNA is TGCGCCAGCAGCTTGGTAGTGTGGGGCAATGAGCAGTTCTTC. The V and J genes are TRBV5-1 and TRBJ2-1; no definite D call. Per the germline V gene, CDR1 is SGHRS and CDR2 is YFSETQ. V lost 0 bases, J lost 6 bases, and 10 bases lay in between. The CDR3 runs to 14 residues.

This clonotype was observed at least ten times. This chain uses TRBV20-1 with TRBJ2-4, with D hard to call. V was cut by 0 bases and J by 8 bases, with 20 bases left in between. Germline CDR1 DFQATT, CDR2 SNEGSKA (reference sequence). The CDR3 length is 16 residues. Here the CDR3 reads CSARESWTARWDIQYF. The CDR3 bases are TGCAGTGCTAGAGAATCCTGGACGGCGAGGTGGGACATTCAGTACTTC.

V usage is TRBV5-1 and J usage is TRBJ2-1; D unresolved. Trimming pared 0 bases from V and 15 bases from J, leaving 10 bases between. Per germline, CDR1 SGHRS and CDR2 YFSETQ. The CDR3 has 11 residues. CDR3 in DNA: TGCGCCAGCAGCTTGGTTTCAATCCGGTTCTTC. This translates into CASSLVSIRFF.